This is a list of T cell receptor beta chains from one sample in a study of blood T cell repertoires in COVID-19. Repertoires were generated with immunoSEQ multiplex PCR, while TCRdb's copy carries only in-frame clones and drops some. In the table there are 70,000 to 95,000 clones, over 70% of which are singletons. The sequenced material came from peripheral blood. The receptors shown here come from a middle-aged woman with active or convalescent COVID-19. Each CDR3 is given with its conserved first and last residue. Fields, in order: D gene, J gene, V gene, clone size, CDR3 protein, CDR3 DNA. A D gene is named only where the DNA matches it firmly. For some rows the clone size is stated as once, few or many, or as a class when expanded; others skip it.

TRBD1 TRBJ1-2 TRBV7-2 NA CASSPAPGGHGYTF TGTGCCAGCAGCCCAGCCCCAGGGGGGCATGGCTACACCTTC
NA TRBJ1-2 TRBV24-1 NA CATSDYAGAEGYTF TGTGCCACCAGTGATTATGCGGGGGCGGAGGGCTACACCTTC
NA TRBJ2-2 TRBV9 NA CASSVGVRPTGELFF TGTGCCAGCAGCGTAGGTGTCAGGCCCACCGGGGAGCTGTTTTTT
NA TRBJ2-3 TRBV9 once CASSVGADTQYF TGTGCCAGCAGCGTAGGGGCGGATACGCAGTATTTT
NA TRBJ1-2 TRBV24-1 NA CATHRDSDGYTF TGTGCCACCCACAGGGATTCGGATGGCTACACCTTC
NA TRBJ2-7 TRBV3-1/TRBV3-2 NA CASSPLTASYEQYF TGTGCCAGCAGCCCCCTGACAGCATCCTACGAGCAGTACTTC
NA TRBJ2-2 TRBV7-9 NA CASSLDIPTGELFF TGTGCCAGCAGCTTGGACATTCCCACCGGGGAGCTGTTTTTT
NA TRBJ2-3 TRBV6-1 NA CASSERGSNTQYF TGTGCCAGCAGTGAAAGGGGATCCAATACGCAGTATTTT
TRBD2 TRBJ2-5 TRBV5-4 NA CASSLRLAGGRGETQYF TGTGCCAGCAGCTTGCGACTAGCGGGGGGCAGGGGCGAGACCCAGTACTTC
NA TRBJ1-4 TRBV14 NA CASSQDPGHTNEKLFF TGTGCCAGCAGCCAAGACCCGGGACATACGAATGAAAAACTGTTTTTT
TRBD1 TRBJ1-6 TRBV18 NA CASSPSTGHNSPLHF TGTGCCAGCTCACCCTCGACAGGGCATAATTCACCCCTCCACTTT
NA TRBJ1-2 TRBV3-1/TRBV3-2 few CASSQDPGSADGYTF TGTGCCAGCAGCCAAGATCCGGGTAGTGCGGATGGCTACACCTTC
TRBD2 TRBJ2-2 TRBV7-9 NA CASSNSGPNTGELFF TGTGCCAGCAGCAATAGCGGGCCGAACACCGGGGAGCTGTTTTTT
NA TRBJ1-6 TRBV19 NA CASSTKQGIPSALHF TGTGCCAGTAGTACCAAACAGGGAATCCCATCGGCCCTCCACTTT
NA TRBJ2-4 TRBV25-1 NA CASSGVRGARGIQYF TGTGCCAGCAGTGGGGTCCGGGGGGCCAGGGGCATTCAGTACTTC
NA TRBJ1-3 TRBV24-1 NA CATTNQEGNTIYF TGTGCCACCACTAACCAGGAAGGAAACACCATATATTTT
NA TRBJ1-6 TRBV18 NA CASSGSLERSPLHF TGTGCCAGCTCAGGGAGTCTAGAGCGCTCACCCCTCCACTTT
NA TRBJ2-7 TRBV4-1 NA CASSQDPRERRGEQYF TGCGCCAGCAGCCAAGATCCCCGGGAGCGGCGTGGGGAGCAGTACTTC
NA TRBJ2-7 TRBV4-2 many CASSQEDSFGTYEQYF TGTGCCAGCAGCCAAGAGGACAGCTTCGGGACCTACGAGCAGTACTTC
TRBD1 TRBJ1-5 TRBV29-1 few CSVAGTGDSNQPQHF TGCAGCGTAGCCGGGACAGGGGATAGCAATCAGCCCCAGCATTTT
NA TRBJ1-6 TRBV4-3 NA CASSQDSRLDSPLHF TGCGCCAGCAGCCAAGATAGTAGACTTGATTCACCCCTCCACTTT
NA TRBJ1-1 TRBV3-1/TRBV3-2 NA CASSQELTFAVPEAFF TGTGCCAGCAGCCAAGAGTTAACTTTCGCCGTCCCTGAAGCTTTCTTT
NA TRBJ1-6 TRBV7-9 NA CASSLGLDYNSPLHF TGTGCCAGCAGCCTAGGGCTTGATTATAATTCACCCCTCCACTTT
NA TRBJ2-3 TRBV7-9 few CASSLGWGSDTQYF TGTGCCAGCAGCCTGGGCTGGGGCTCAGATACGCAGTATTTT
NA TRBJ1-3 TRBV5-1 NA CASSLPSGGAGNTIYF TGCGCCAGCAGCTTGCCGTCGGGGGGCGCGGGAAACACCATATATTTT
NA TRBJ1-5 TRBV6-6 few CASSYSQAYQPQHF TGTGCCAGCAGTTACTCCCAGGCTTATCAGCCCCAGCATTTT
TRBD1 TRBJ2-3 TRBV28 NA CASSSVGQGNTDTQYF TGTGCCAGCAGTTCCGTCGGACAGGGGAACACAGATACGCAGTATTTT
NA TRBJ1-1 TRBV7-9 NA CASSLGLGVLNTEAFF TGTGCCAGCAGCTTAGGGTTAGGGGTTTTGAACACTGAAGCTTTCTTT
TRBD1 TRBJ1-2 TRBV5-4 NA CASSRGQDYGYTF TGTGCCAGCAGCCGAGGACAGGACTATGGCTACACCTTC
NA TRBJ1-2 TRBV7-6 NA CASSLGARGKNYGYTF TGTGCCAGCAGCTTAGGTGCGCGGGGGAAGAACTATGGCTACACCTTC
TRBD1 TRBJ1-3 TRBV19 NA CASIGTVSSSGNTIYF TGTGCCAGTATAGGGACAGTGTCGAGCTCTGGAAACACCATATATTTT
TRBD2 TRBJ2-3 TRBV29-1 NA CSVQRGGTDTQYF TGCAGCGTTCAGCGGGGGGGCACAGATACGCAGTATTTT
NA TRBJ2-4 TRBV9 NA CASSVVVRSGDQLAKNIQYF TGTGCCAGCAGCGTAGTTGTGAGGTCGGGGGACCAGCTAGCCAAAAACATTCAGTACTTC
TRBD2 TRBJ2-3 TRBV3-1/TRBV3-2 few CASSHPLAGGRTDTQYF TGTGCCAGCAGCCATCCTCTAGCGGGAGGGCGGACAGATACGCAGTATTTT
NA TRBJ2-2 TRBV7-2 NA CASSATNTGELFF TGTGCCAGCAGCGCGACAAACACCGGGGAGCTGTTTTTT
TRBD1 TRBJ1-3 TRBV9 few CASSSGTGISGNTIYF TGTGCCAGCAGTTCCGGGACAGGGATCTCTGGAAACACCATATATTTT
NA TRBJ1-2 TRBV2 once CASSRQIYGYTF TGTGCCAGCAGCAGGCAAATCTATGGCTACACCTTC